Included here is one T cell receptor (beta chain) sequence, with context. The CDR3 spans 20 residues. After removal of 5 bases from V and 0 bases from J, the junction contained 13 bases not matched to a gene. Germline CDR1 and CDR2: MNHEY and SMNVEV (reference sequence). TCRdb's copy holds only in-frame clones and misses some; the assay was immunoSEQ multiplex PCR. The sample lists around 49,000 clones, around 87% occurring once. This entry belongs to a study of T cell changes during pregnancy in multiple sclerosis. The chain recombines TRBV27 with TRBJ2-2; 12 nucleotides agree with TRBD2. The clonotype comes from a female donor in good health, enrolled as a control in a pregnancy study. The material sequenced was peripheral blood, taken after pregnancy. CDR3 sequence: CASSELKLAGGLANTGELFF. Written as DNA, the CDR3 is TGTGCCAGCAGTGAGTTGAAACTAGCGGGGGGCCTCGCGAACACCGGGGAGCTGTTTTTT.